The 26 T cell receptor beta chains below all came from one sample that was sequenced in a study of cytomegalovirus exposure and HLA in healthy donors. PCR used 60 Vbeta primers and 13 Jbeta primers. The method was immunoSEQ multiplex PCR; TCRdb's version includes in-frame clones alone and lacks a portion of them. The data contain 110,000 to 150,000 clones, around 85% of them singletons. Sequenced: PBMCs. All receptors come from a female donor in good health and CMV-seronegative.

This rearrangement joins TRBV28 to TRBJ2-7, with TRBD2 matching 13 bases. The germline CDR1 and CDR2 sequences are MDHEN and SYDVKM. The CDR3 has 15 residues. The J segment lost 5 bases and the V segment lost 5 bases, leaving 6 bases of the junction unmatched. CDR3 DNA sequence: TGTGCCAGCAGTCCCGGGACTAGCGGGACCCACGAGCAGTACTTC. Translated, it gives CASSPGTSGTHEQYF.

This clone was counted between two and nine times. CDR3 sequence: CASSAPQGNYGYTF. CDR3 nucleotides: TGTGCCAGCAGTGCCCCACAGGGAAACTATGGCTACACCTTC. The V and J genes are TRBV2 and TRBJ1-2; D is possibly TRBD1 (6 bases). CDR3 length: 14 amino acids. Germline V lookup: CDR1 SNHLY, CDR2 FYNNEI. The V gene lost 4 bases and the J gene lost 2 bases, with 11 bases spanning the gap.

The V call is TRBV28, the J call TRBJ1-4; 7 positions match TRBD1. CDR1 is MDHEN and CDR2 is SYDVKM in the germline V gene. There are 15 residues in the CDR3. The J segment lost 5 bases and the V segment lost 4 bases, leaving 7 bases of the junction unmatched. The chain's CDR3 is CASSSAGTENEKLFF. DNA of the CDR3: TGTGCCAGCAGTTCCGCCGGGACAGAAAATGAAAAACTGTTTTTT.

The chain couples TRBV7-2 to TRBJ2-7; D is unresolved. CDR3 size: 13 residues. CDR1 is SGHTA and CDR2 is FQGNSA in the germline V gene. Trimming took off 2 bases at V and 1 base at J, with 6 bases between the two ends. This CDR3 reads CASSLFGSYEQYF. In DNA, the CDR3 is TGTGCCAGCAGCTTATTCGGGTCCTACGAGCAGTACTTC.

The rearrangement joins TRBV27 to TRBJ2-3; TRBD2 matches at 9 bases. This CDR3 is 16 amino acids long. The germline CDR1 and CDR2 sequences are MNHEY and SMNVEV (reference sequence). The V gene end was trimmed by 5 bases and the J gene end by 0 bases; junction bases not matched to a gene: 6. The CDR3 reads CASSPGLATSTDTQYF. As DNA, the CDR3 is TGTGCCAGCAGTCCGGGACTAGCTACTAGCACAGATACGCAGTATTTT.

The chain combines TRBV27 with TRBJ1-2, with unresolved D. The CDR3 length is 13 residues. Trimming cost V 6 bases and J 1 base, with 9 bases left between them. Looked up from germline, CDR1 is MNHEY and CDR2 is SMNVEV (reference sequence). CDR3 loop: CASSAGINYGYTF. CDR3 nucleotide sequence: TGTGCCAGCAGCGCGGGGATTAACTATGGCTACACCTTC.

The chain uses TRBV7-3 and TRBJ2-2; maybe TRBD2 (5 bases). V was shortened by 0 bases and J by 2 bases, with 13 bases between the two germline ends. The V gene's germline CDR1 is SGHTA and CDR2 FQGTGA. The CDR3 covers 17 residues. The CDR3 DNA sequence: TGTGCCAGCAGCTTAACTGTGGGGAGCCGAAACACCGGGGAGCTGTTTTTT. This translates into CASSLTVGSRNTGELFF.

The V and J genes are TRBV25-1 and TRBJ2-3; 7 bases agree with TRBD1. CDR1 is MGHDK, CDR2 SYGVNS, per germline. J was trimmed by 2 bases and V by 4 bases; bases with no gene match: 6. The CDR3 consists of 15 residues. CDR3 in DNA: TGTGCCAGCAGTGTACCAGGGGGAGTCACAGATACGCAGTATTTT. This sequence encodes CASSVPGGVTDTQYF.

V gene TRBV20-1 combines with J gene TRBJ2-7, with D perhaps TRBD2 (5 bases). Trimming stripped 5 bases from V and 9 bases from J, with 14 bases between. Germline values: CDR1 DFQATT, CDR2 SNEGSKA (reference sequence). The CDR3 has 11 residues. The CDR3 sequence: CSAPERRRQYF. The CDR3 DNA sequence: TGCAGTGCTCCCGAGAGGAGGAGGCAGTACTTC.

V is TRBV6-5 and J is TRBJ2-1; 9 bases agree with TRBD1. The CDR3 is 16 amino acids. CDR1 and CDR2 (germline): MNHEY, SVGAGI. V shed 0 bases, J shed 8 bases, and the junction held 8 bases outside the gene matches. DNA of the CDR3: TGTGCCAGCAGTTACTCCTTTAAGAGACAGGGGGATGAGCAGTTCTTC. As protein: CASSYSFKRQGDEQFF.

This clone was observed a single time. The chain joins TRBV19 to TRBJ1-2; 8 bases are shared with TRBD1. This CDR3 is built from 14 residues. Germline V CDR1 and CDR2: LNHDA, SQIVND (reference sequence). With 3 bases clipped from V and 8 bases from J, the junction kept 8 bases outside the gene matches. CDR3 protein: CASSIGQGSYGYTF. The DNA for the CDR3 is TGTGCCAGTAGTATTGGACAGGGAAGTTACGGCTACACCTTC.

The rearrangement joins TRBV6-1 to TRBJ1-3; the D is unclear. V gave up 3 bases and J gave up 0 bases, with 12 bases separating them. The CDR3 covers 16 residues. From germline, CDR1 is MNHNS and CDR2 SASEGT. CDR3 in DNA: TGTGCCAGCAGTGAGCCCCGGAGCTTCTCTGGAAACACCATATATTTT. Translating it yields CASSEPRSFSGNTIYF.

This clone occurred once. The chain is built from TRBV7-9 and TRBJ2-1, with TRBD1 matching over 9 bases. The CDR3 runs 16 residues. J gave up 5 bases and V 0 bases, and 5 bases lay outside the gene matches. Germline CDR1 and CDR2: SEHNR and FQNEAQ (reference sequence). The CDR3 here is CASSLAWRTGDNEQFF. CDR3 in DNA: TGTGCCAGCAGCTTAGCTTGGAGGACAGGGGACAATGAGCAGTTCTTC.

This clone was counted a few times. The chain links TRBV20-1 to TRBJ1-2; the D is unclear. V lost 7 bases to trimming and J lost 2 bases, with 8 bases between them. This CDR3 comprises 11 residues. Germline CDR1 reads DFQATT; CDR2 reads SNEGSKA (reference sequence). This CDR3 reads CSGIENYGYTF. The CDR3, as DNA: TGCAGTGGAATTGAGAACTATGGCTACACCTTC.

The chain combines TRBV30 with TRBJ2-5; TRBD1 aligns across 7 bases. Germline V gene data show CDR1 as GTSNPN and CDR2 as SVGIG (reference sequence). V lost 0 bases and J lost 1; bases outside the gene matches: 8. The CDR3 is 16 residues long. As DNA, the CDR3 is TGTGCCTGGAGTGTACAGGGGCTAACAATCCAAGAGACCCAGTACTTC. Translation: CAWSVQGLTIQETQYF.

This chain uses TRBV5-1 with TRBJ2-5, with D perhaps matching TRBD1 (5 bases). Germline assignment: CDR1 SGHRS and CDR2 YFSETQ. Deletions cut 1 base from V and 2 bases from J, with 9 bases between. This CDR3 has 14 residues. The CDR3 spells CASSLTRTQETQYF. CDR3 nucleotide sequence: TGCGCCAGCAGCTTGACCAGGACACAAGAGACCCAGTACTTC.

The rearrangement joins TRBV7-9 to TRBJ2-7; 10 nucleotides match TRBD1. V lost 5 bases, J lost 2 bases, and 9 bases stayed unmatched. This CDR3 comprises 16 residues. Germline CDR1 is SEHNR and CDR2 is FQNEAQ (reference sequence). The CDR3 nucleotides read TGTGCCAGCAGCCCTCAAACCGGGACAGGGGCCTACGAGCAGTACTTC. Translation: CASSPQTGTGAYEQYF. The variable domain in full, with the rest retrieved from reference TRBV7-9 and TRBJ2-7, is DTGVSQNPRHKITKRGQNVTFRCDPISEHNRLYWYRQTLGQGPEFLTYFQNEAQLEKSRLLSDRFSAERPKGSFSTLEIQRTEQGDSAMYLCASSPQTGTGAYEQYFGPGTRLTVT.

The CDR3, as DNA: TGTGCCAGCAGTCTCCGACAGGTGGCCACTGAAGCTTTCTTT. Protein product: CASSLRQVATEAFF. The V call is TRBV28, the J call TRBJ1-1; perhaps TRBD1 as D (6 bases). Trimming shortened V by 5 bases and J by 4 bases, and 14 bases separated the two germline ends. Germline V gene data show CDR1 as MDHEN and CDR2 as SYDVKM. The CDR3 covers 14 residues.

The V gene is TRBV25-1, the J gene TRBJ2-7, with TRBD2 identical over 10 bases. This CDR3 has 14 residues. V lost 6 bases and J lost 2; bases outside the gene matches: 4. Per the germline V gene, CDR1 is MGHDK and CDR2 is SYGVNS. The CDR3 bases are TGTGCCAGCAGAGAAGCGGGAGGGCCCTACGAGCAGTACTTC. As protein: CASREAGGPYEQYF.

The chain employs TRBV10-1 and TRBJ2-7, with TRBD1 as a possible D gene (5 bases). V was clipped by 4 bases and J by 5 bases, with 18 bases between them. Germline CDR1 is WNHNN and CDR2 is SYGVQD (reference sequence). The CDR3 has 15 amino acids. CDR3 region: CASSATQGFGDEQYF. CDR3 nucleotides: TGCGCCAGCAGTGCGACCCAGGGATTTGGAGACGAGCAGTACTTC.

The rearrangement uses TRBV27 and TRBJ2-7, with 9 bases fitting TRBD1. Trimming at V came to 5 bases and at J to 5 bases, leaving 4 bases not matched to a gene. The V gene's germline CDR1 is MNHEY and CDR2 SMNVEV (reference sequence). The CDR3 loop spans 13 amino acids. CDR3 DNA sequence: TGTGCCAGCAGTCCCCGGGACAGGGACGAGCAGTACTTC. Its translation: CASSPRDRDEQYF.

This clone was observed a single time. The gene calls are TRBV9 and TRBJ1-1; unclear D gene. The CDR3 is made up of 14 amino acids. The germline V gene has CDR1 SGDLS and CDR2 YYNGEE. V lost 3 bases and J 7 bases, leaving 16 bases between the germline ends. As DNA, the CDR3 is TGTGCCAGCAGCGATGCTATGGGAGTTGGTGAAGCTTTCTTT. Translating it yields CASSDAMGVGEAFF. Using reference TRBV9 and TRBJ1-1 for the parts outside the CDR3, the full variable domain is DSGVTQTPKHLITATGQRVTLRCSPRSGDLSVYWYQQSLDQGLQFLIQYYNGEERAKGNILERFSAQQFPDLHSELNLSSLELGDSALYFCASSDAMGVGEAFFGQGTRLTVV.

The J gene is TRBJ1-1, the V gene TRBV27, with D unclear. Between the trimmed V and J ends, which lost 0 bases and 4 bases, there was a span of 15 bases. CDR1 MNHEY and CDR2 SMNVEV come from the germline V gene (reference sequence). This CDR3 is 16 amino acids long. The CDR3 sequence: CASSLSFFAVPTEAFF. In DNA form, the CDR3 reads TGTGCCAGCAGTTTATCCTTCTTTGCAGTTCCCACTGAAGCTTTCTTT.

The chain has TRBV5-1 and TRBJ2-1; 7 bases map to TRBD1. The CDR3 has 15 amino acids. The V and J ends lost 4 bases and 0 bases, in that order; junction bases with no gene match: 4. CDR1 and CDR2 from the germline V gene are SGHRS and YFSETQ. The CDR3 DNA reads TGCGCCAGCAGCGAAGGGGACAGCTCCTACAATGAGCAGTTCTTC. Translation: CASSEGDSSYNEQFF.

This clone turned up a few times. The rearrangement uses TRBV6-5 and TRBJ1-3; no clear D. The CDR3 is 15 amino acids. CDR1 and CDR2 (germline): MNHEY, SVGAGI. V gave up 2 bases and J gave up 4 bases, with 12 bases separating them. The CDR3 DNA is TGTGCCAGCAGTTACGAGGGAGTGGGGGGAAACACCATATATTTT. It yields the protein CASSYEGVGGNTIYF.

The chain uses TRBV19 and TRBJ1-5; TRBD1 is a possible D gene (6 bases). The germline V gene has CDR1 LNHDA and CDR2 SQIVND (reference sequence). This CDR3 has 16 amino acids. Trimming shortened V by 4 bases and J by 6 bases, and 19 bases separated the two germline ends. This CDR3 reads CASSTLQGTIGQPQHF. As DNA, the CDR3 is TGTGCCAGTAGTACCCTCCAGGGGACGATCGGTCAGCCCCAGCATTTT.